The present T cell receptor beta chain was sequenced within a study of blood T cell repertoires in COVID-19. Sequencing was performed with immunoSEQ multiplex PCR; in TCRdb, only in-frame clones are kept and a portion is missing. The sample shows 320,000 or so clones, roughly 90% of them seen only once. The sample taken for sequencing was PBMCs or T cells enriched from blood (not recorded which). The source of this sequence is a man between 60 and 75 years old who had recovered from COVID-19.

This chain's CDR3 is CASSLDNSPHEQYF. The CDR3 nucleotides are TGCGCCAGCAGCTTGGATAACAGTCCCCACGAGCAGTACTTC. The gene calls are TRBV5-1 and TRBJ2-7; D remains unclear. Trimming took 0 bases from V and 5 from J, leaving 12 bases between them. CDR1 SGHRS and CDR2 YFSETQ come from the germline V gene. The CDR3 runs 14 residues.